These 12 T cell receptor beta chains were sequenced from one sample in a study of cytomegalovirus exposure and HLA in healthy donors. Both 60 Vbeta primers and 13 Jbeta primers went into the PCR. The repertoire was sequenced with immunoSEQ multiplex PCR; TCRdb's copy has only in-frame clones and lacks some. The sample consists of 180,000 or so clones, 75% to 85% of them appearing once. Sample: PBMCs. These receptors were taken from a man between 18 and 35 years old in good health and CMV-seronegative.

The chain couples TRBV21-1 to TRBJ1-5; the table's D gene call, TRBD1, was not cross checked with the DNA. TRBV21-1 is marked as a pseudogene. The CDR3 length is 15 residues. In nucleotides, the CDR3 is TGTGCCAGCAGCCCAACGGACAGGGGCGGCCAGCCCCAGCATTTT. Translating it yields CASSPTDRGGQPQHF.

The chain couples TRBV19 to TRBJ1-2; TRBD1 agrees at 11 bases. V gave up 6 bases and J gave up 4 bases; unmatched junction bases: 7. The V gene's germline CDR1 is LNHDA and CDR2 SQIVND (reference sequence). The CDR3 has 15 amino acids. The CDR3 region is CASSGQGAGSYGYTF. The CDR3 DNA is TGTGCCAGTAGCGGACAGGGGGCGGGATCCTATGGCTACACCTTC.

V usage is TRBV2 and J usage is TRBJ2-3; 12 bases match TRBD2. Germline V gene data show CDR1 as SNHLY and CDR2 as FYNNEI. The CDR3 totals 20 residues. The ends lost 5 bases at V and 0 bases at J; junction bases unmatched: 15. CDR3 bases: TGTGCCAGCAGTCCCAGATCTCTAGCGGGGGGGCTGGTTAGCACAGATACGCAGTATTTT. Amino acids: CASSPRSLAGGLVSTDTQYF.

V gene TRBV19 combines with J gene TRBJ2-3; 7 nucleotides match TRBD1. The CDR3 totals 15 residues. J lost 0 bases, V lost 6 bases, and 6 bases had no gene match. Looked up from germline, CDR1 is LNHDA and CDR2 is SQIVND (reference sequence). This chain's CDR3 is CASSRQGISTDTQYF. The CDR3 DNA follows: TGTGCCAGTAGCCGACAGGGAATTAGCACAGATACGCAGTATTTT. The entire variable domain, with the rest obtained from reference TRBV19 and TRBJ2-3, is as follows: DGGITQSPKYLFRKEGQNVTLSCEQNLNHDAMYWYRQDPGQGLRLIYYSQIVNDFQKGDIAEGYSVSREKKESFPLTVTSAQKNPTAFYLCASSRQGISTDTQYFGPGTRLTVL.

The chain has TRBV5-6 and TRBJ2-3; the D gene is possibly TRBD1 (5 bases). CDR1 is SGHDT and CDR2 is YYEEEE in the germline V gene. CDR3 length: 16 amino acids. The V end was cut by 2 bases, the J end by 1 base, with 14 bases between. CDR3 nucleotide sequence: TGTGCCAGCAGCTTTCCAGGGATCCAGGGCACAGATACGCAGTATTTT. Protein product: CASSFPGIQGTDTQYF.

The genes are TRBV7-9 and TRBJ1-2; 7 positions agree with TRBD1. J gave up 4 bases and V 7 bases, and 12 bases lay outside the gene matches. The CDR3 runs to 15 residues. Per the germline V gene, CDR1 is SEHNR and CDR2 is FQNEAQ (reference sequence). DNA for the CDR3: TGTGCCAGCACGACATGGACCGGGACAGCCTATGGCTACACCTTC. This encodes CASTTWTGTAYGYTF. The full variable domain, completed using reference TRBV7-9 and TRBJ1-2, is DTGVSQNPRHKITKRGQNVTFRCDPISEHNRLYWYRQTLGQGPEFLTYFQNEAQLEKSRLLSDRFSAERPKGSFSTLEIQRTEQGDSAMYLCASTTWTGTAYGYTFGSGTRLTVV.

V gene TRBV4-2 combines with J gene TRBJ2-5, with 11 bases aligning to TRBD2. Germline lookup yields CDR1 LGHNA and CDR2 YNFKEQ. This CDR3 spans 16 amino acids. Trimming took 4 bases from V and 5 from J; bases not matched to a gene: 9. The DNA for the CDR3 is TGTGCCAGCAGCCGACTTAGCGGGGGGGCCTGGGAGACCCAGTACTTC. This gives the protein CASSRLSGGAWETQYF.

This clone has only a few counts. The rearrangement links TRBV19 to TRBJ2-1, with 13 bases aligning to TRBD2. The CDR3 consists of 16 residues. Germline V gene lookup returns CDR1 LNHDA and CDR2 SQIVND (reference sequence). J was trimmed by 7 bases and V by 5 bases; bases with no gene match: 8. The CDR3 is CASSSRTSGRINEQFF. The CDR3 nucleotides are TGTGCCAGTAGTTCCAGGACTAGCGGGAGAATAAATGAGCAGTTCTTC.

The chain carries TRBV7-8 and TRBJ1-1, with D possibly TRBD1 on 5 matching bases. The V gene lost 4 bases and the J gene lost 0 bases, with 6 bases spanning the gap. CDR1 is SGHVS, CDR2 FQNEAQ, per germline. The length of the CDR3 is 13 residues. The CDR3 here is CASSSRVNTEAFF. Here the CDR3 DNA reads TGTGCCAGCAGCTCCAGGGTGAACACTGAAGCTTTCTTT.

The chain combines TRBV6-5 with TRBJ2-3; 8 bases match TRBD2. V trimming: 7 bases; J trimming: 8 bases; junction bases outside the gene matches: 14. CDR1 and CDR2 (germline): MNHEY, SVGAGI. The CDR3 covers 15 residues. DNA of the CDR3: TGTGCCAGCACCATTAGCGGGGATTACGATCTTACGCAGTATTTT. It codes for CASTISGDYDLTQYF.

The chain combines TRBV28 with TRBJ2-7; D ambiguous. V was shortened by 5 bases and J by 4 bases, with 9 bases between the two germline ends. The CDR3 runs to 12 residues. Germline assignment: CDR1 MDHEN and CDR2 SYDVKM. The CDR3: CASSPSPYEQYF. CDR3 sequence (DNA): TGTGCCAGCAGTCCCTCCCCGTACGAGCAGTACTTC. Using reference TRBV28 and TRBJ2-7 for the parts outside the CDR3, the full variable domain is DVKVTQSSRYLVKRTGEKVFLECVQDMDHENMFWYRQDPGLGLRLIYFSYDVKMKEKGDIPEGYSVSREKKERFSLILESASTNQTSMYLCASSPSPYEQYFGPGTRLTVT.

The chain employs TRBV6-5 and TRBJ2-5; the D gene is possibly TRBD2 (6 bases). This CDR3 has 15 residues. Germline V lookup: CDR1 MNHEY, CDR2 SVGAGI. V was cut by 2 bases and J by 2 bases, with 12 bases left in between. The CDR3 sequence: CASSYGGTGQETQYF. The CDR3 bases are TGTGCCAGCAGTTACGGCGGGACTGGACAAGAGACCCAGTACTTC.